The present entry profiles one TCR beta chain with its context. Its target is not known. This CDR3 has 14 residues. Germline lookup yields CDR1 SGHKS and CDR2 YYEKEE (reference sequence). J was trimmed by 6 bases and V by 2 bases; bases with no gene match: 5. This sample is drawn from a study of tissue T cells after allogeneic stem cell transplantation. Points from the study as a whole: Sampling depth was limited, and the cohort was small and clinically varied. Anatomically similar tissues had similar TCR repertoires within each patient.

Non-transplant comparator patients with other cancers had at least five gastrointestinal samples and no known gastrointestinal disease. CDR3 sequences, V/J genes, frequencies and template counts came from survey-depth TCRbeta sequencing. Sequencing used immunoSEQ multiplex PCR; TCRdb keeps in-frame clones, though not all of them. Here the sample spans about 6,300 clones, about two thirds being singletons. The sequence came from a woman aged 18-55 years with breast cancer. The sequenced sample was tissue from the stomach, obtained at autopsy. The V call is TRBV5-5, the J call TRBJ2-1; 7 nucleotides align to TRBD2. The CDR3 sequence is CASSFRGGVNEQFF. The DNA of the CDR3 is TGTGCCAGCAGCTTTCGTGGGGGGGTCAATGAGCAGTTCTTC.